This is a list of T cell receptor beta chains from one sample in a study of T cell responses to AZD1222 COVID-19 vaccine. Generated by immunoSEQ multiplex PCR, the TCRdb table keeps only in-frame clones and is missing some. Found here are approximately 110,000 clones, about four fifths of them singletons; the top ten hold about 9.5%. Material: peripheral blood, obtained on day 0 of AZD1222 vaccination. The receptors were sampled from an adult in good health. Both conserved end residues are part of each CDR3. D genes are given only for firm matches. Size is stated for part of the rows, as once, few or many counts, or as a class when the clone is expanded.

D gene	clone size	V gene	J gene	CDR3 DNA	CDR3 protein
TRBD1	NA	TRBV7-2	TRBJ1-6	TGTGCCAGCAGCGGACAGGGGCGGCAGAGGCTCCACTTT	CASSGQGRQRLHF
NA	NA	TRBV28	TRBJ2-3	TGTGCCAGCCGAGGGGGTTCAGATACGCAGTATTTT	CASRGGSDTQYF
TRBD2	NA	TRBV19	TRBJ2-2	TGTGCCAGTAGAAGTATATCAGCGGGGGACACCGGGGAGCTGTTTTTT	CASRSISAGDTGELFF
TRBD1	NA	TRBV9	TRBJ2-1	TGTGCCAGCAGTCCCCAACAGAGGGGGCAGGGTGAGCAGTTCTTC	CASSPQQRGQGEQFF
NA	NA	TRBV19	TRBJ1-1	TGTGCCAGTAGTATAACCCCAGGGGTGGGCACTGAAGCTTTCTTT	CASSITPGVGTEAFF
TRBD2	NA	TRBV3-1/TRBV3-2	TRBJ2-1	TGTGCCAGCAGCCAAGGGACTAGCTCCTACAATGAGCAGTTCTTC	CASSQGTSSYNEQFF
TRBD2	NA	TRBV3-1/TRBV3-2	TRBJ2-5	TGTGCCAGCAGCCAAATTGTCCGGGGGGGAGAGACCCAGTACTTC	CASSQIVRGGETQYF
NA	NA	TRBV28	TRBJ1-5	TGTGCCAGCAGAAACGCGGCGGGGCATAGCAATCAGCCCCAGCATTTT	CASRNAAGHSNQPQHF
TRBD1	NA	TRBV24-1	TRBJ1-5	TGTGCCACCAGTGATTCGGGACAGGGGTTCTATCAGCCCCAGCATTTT	CATSDSGQGFYQPQHF
NA	NA	TRBV5-5	TRBJ1-5	TGTGCCAGCAGCTACTATGCTGGCAATCAGCCCCAGCATTTT	CASSYYAGNQPQHF
NA	NA	TRBV2	TRBJ1-2	TGTGCCAGCAGTCCCAGGGTAGAGGGCTACACCTTC	CASSPRVEGYTF
NA	NA	TRBV21-1	TRBJ2-7	TGTGCCAGCAGCACCCCGGGACCCCTCGCGGGTTCACGGGACGGGCAACTAGCATGCGAGCAGTACTTC	CASSTPGPLAGSRDGQLACEQYF
NA	NA	TRBV12-3/TRBV12-4	TRBJ1-1	TGTGCCAGCAGTTTTGATTACGGCACTGAAGCTTTCTTT	CASSFDYGTEAFF
TRBD1	NA	TRBV5-6	TRBJ2-3	TGTGCCAGCAGCGTAGGACAGGGCACAGATACGCAGTATTTT	CASSVGQGTDTQYF
NA	NA	TRBV18	TRBJ2-5	TGTGCCAGCTCACCAGGGACCGAAGAGACCCAGTACTTC	CASSPGTEETQYF
NA	NA	TRBV18	TRBJ2-2	TGTGCCAGCTCACCACAGGGGTCGGACACCGGGGAGCTGTTTTTT	CASSPQGSDTGELFF
TRBD2	NA	TRBV9	TRBJ2-5	TGTGCCAGCAGCGGGGGTCGGGCTAGCGGACAAGAGACCCAGTACTTC	CASSGGRASGQETQYF
TRBD2	NA	TRBV18	TRBJ2-7	TGTGCCAGCTCACCCGTGACTAGCGGAAACGAGCAGTACTTC	CASSPVTSGNEQYF
NA	NA	TRBV5-6	TRBJ1-1	TGTGCCAGCCAGAGGGCTGGCGGCAACACTGAAGCTTTCTTT	CASQRAGGNTEAFF
NA	NA	TRBV27	TRBJ2-7	TGTGCCAGCAGCCCGTATGGGGGGAGCTCCTACGAGCAGTACTTC	CASSPYGGSSYEQYF
NA	once	TRBV5-1	TRBJ2-1	TGCGCCAGCAGCCTGGCTCAGGGAAATGAGCAGTTCTTC	CASSLAQGNEQFF
NA	NA	TRBV5-1	TRBJ1-6	TGCGCCAGCAGCTTGGCCCCTGCGGGGTCTTGGGCCCTCCACTTT	CASSLAPAGSWALHF
NA	few	TRBV28	TRBJ1-5	TGTGCCAGCAGAGAGGGGGTCCACAATCAGCCCCAGCATTTT	CASREGVHNQPQHF
NA	NA	TRBV3-1/TRBV3-2	TRBJ2-1	TGTGCCAGCAGCCAAGGGTTCGGCGGGGGCCCACAAACGAGCTCCTACAATGAGCAGTTCTTC	CASSQGFGGGPQTSSYNEQFF
NA	NA	TRBV18	TRBJ1-4	TGTGCCAGCTCACCACAAGGGAGGGATGAAAAACTGTTTTTT	CASSPQGRDEKLFF
NA	NA	TRBV28	TRBJ1-6	TGTGCCAGCAGCCCAGATAGGGATTCACCCCTCCACTTT	CASSPDRDSPLHF
NA	once	TRBV5-6	TRBJ1-1	TGTGCCAGCAGCTCTTACCACAGGGTAGGAGACACTGAAGCTTTCTTT	CASSSYHRVGDTEAFF
NA	few	TRBV7-3	TRBJ1-2	TGTGCCAGCAGCTTAGAGCCGGCCAGCCCGTTTGTGGGCTACACCTTC	CASSLEPASPFVGYTF
NA	many	TRBV4-3	TRBJ1-1	TGCGCCAGCAGCCAAGATAGAAGCCTCAGGATGAACACTGAAGCTTTCTTT	CASSQDRSLRMNTEAFF
TRBD2	NA	TRBV14	TRBJ2-7	TGTGCCAGCAGCGAACTGGGTGGCGGGAGGGACGAGCAGTACTTC	CASSELGGGRDEQYF
NA	NA	TRBV10-2	TRBJ1-1	TGCGCCAGCAGGACCTCAGGGGAAACTGAAGCTTTCTTT	CASRTSGETEAFF
TRBD1	NA	TRBV18	TRBJ2-5	TGTGCCAGCTCACCGTGGGGACAGAACCAAGAGACCCAGTACTTC	CASSPWGQNQETQYF
TRBD1	NA	TRBV18	TRBJ1-2	TGTGCCAGCTCACCGCCGGGACAGGGAGTTGGCTACACCTTC	CASSPPGQGVGYTF
TRBD1	NA	TRBV25-1	TRBJ1-2	TGTGCCAGCAGTGAATATCGGGACAGACACTATGGCTACACCTTC	CASSEYRDRHYGYTF
NA	NA	TRBV5-1	TRBJ1-3	TGCGCCAGCAGCTTGGCCAACGTACTCTCTGGAAACACCATATATTTT	CASSLANVLSGNTIYF